A selection of T cell receptor beta chains follows, all from one sample in a study of cytomegalovirus exposure and HLA in healthy donors. Profiling relied on immunoSEQ multiplex PCR, and the TCRdb table lists in-frame clones only, not all of them. The sample has some 100,000 clones, 84% seen once. Material: PBMCs. The source of these receptors is a woman under 30 in good health and CMV-seronegative. The CDR3 runs from the conserved cysteine through the conserved F or W. A D gene is named only where the DNA matches it firmly. Clone size is not always given. Where it is, it says once, few, many or a class for expanded clones.

v_gene: TRBV11-2
abundance: -
j_gene: TRBJ2-2
d_gene: -
CDR3aa: CASSLVVEGSGELFF
CDR3nt: TGTGCCAGCAGCTTAGTGGTGGAGGGCTCCGGGGAGCTGTTTTTT

v_gene: TRBV5-4
abundance: -
j_gene: TRBJ2-5
d_gene: -
CDR3aa: CASSLDRDQETQYF
CDR3nt: TGTGCCAGCAGCTTGGACAGGGACCAAGAGACCCAGTACTTC

v_gene: TRBV28
abundance: -
j_gene: TRBJ1-1
d_gene: TRBD1
CDR3aa: CASRSGGAEAFF
CDR3nt: TGTGCCAGCAGATCAGGGGGTGCTGAAGCTTTCTTT

v_gene: TRBV7-9
abundance: -
j_gene: TRBJ1-4
d_gene: -
CDR3aa: CSSSPGATNEKLFF
CDR3nt: TGTTCCAGCAGTCCAGGCGCAACTAATGAAAAACTGTTTTTT

v_gene: TRBV5-1
abundance: -
j_gene: TRBJ2-1
d_gene: TRBD2
CDR3aa: CASSTPPGGAANEQFF
CDR3nt: TGCGCCAGCAGCACCCCCCCGGGAGGGGCAGCTAATGAGCAGTTCTTC

v_gene: TRBV9
abundance: -
j_gene: TRBJ2-3
d_gene: -
CDR3aa: CASSPLTGLLSTDTQYF
CDR3nt: TGTGCCAGCAGCCCATTGACCGGACTCCTCAGCACAGATACGCAGTATTTT

v_gene: TRBV29-1
abundance: -
j_gene: TRBJ2-5
d_gene: TRBD2
CDR3aa: CSVAAGGYQETQYF
CDR3nt: TGCAGCGTTGCAGCGGGAGGCTACCAAGAGACCCAGTACTTC

v_gene: TRBV6-6
abundance: -
j_gene: TRBJ2-7
d_gene: TRBD2
CDR3aa: CASSSGTSSDEQYF
CDR3nt: TGTGCCAGCAGCTCCGGGACTAGCTCTGACGAGCAGTACTTC

v_gene: TRBV6-4
abundance: once
j_gene: TRBJ1-5
d_gene: -
CDR3aa: CASSVQGIDQPQHF
CDR3nt: TGTGCCAGCAGTGTGCAGGGGATTGATCAGCCCCAGCATTTT

v_gene: TRBV5-4
abundance: few
j_gene: TRBJ2-2
d_gene: TRBD2
CDR3aa: CASRKSGTNTGELFF
CDR3nt: TGTGCCAGCAGAAAAAGCGGGACGAACACCGGGGAGCTGTTTTTT

v_gene: TRBV7-2
abundance: -
j_gene: TRBJ2-1
d_gene: TRBD1
CDR3aa: CASSLVGTGGHEQFF
CDR3nt: TGTGCCAGCAGCTTAGTTGGGACAGGGGGGCATGAGCAGTTCTTC

v_gene: TRBV6-1
abundance: -
j_gene: TRBJ2-3
d_gene: -
CDR3aa: CASSLATSTQYF
CDR3nt: TGTGCCAGCAGTCTAGCAACGTCCACGCAGTATTTT

v_gene: TRBV29-1
abundance: -
j_gene: TRBJ1-2
d_gene: -
CDR3aa: CSVGWAGGLEGYTF
CDR3nt: TGCAGCGTTGGATGGGCAGGTGGTCTCGAGGGCTACACCTTC

v_gene: TRBV4-3
abundance: -
j_gene: TRBJ1-2
d_gene: TRBD1
CDR3aa: CASSQDRDRGDYGYTF
CDR3nt: TGCGCCAGCAGCCAAGACCGGGACAGGGGGGACTATGGCTACACCTTC

v_gene: TRBV6-1
abundance: -
j_gene: TRBJ1-3
d_gene: -
CDR3aa: CASSEFGGSGNTIYF
CDR3nt: TGTGCCAGCAGTGAGTTCGGGGGTTCTGGAAACACCATATATTTT

v_gene: TRBV4-3
abundance: once
j_gene: TRBJ2-6
d_gene: -
CDR3aa: CASSQNQHSGANVLTF
CDR3nt: TGCGCCAGCAGCCAAAACCAACACTCTGGGGCCAACGTCCTGACTTTC

v_gene: TRBV11-1
abundance: -
j_gene: TRBJ1-6
d_gene: TRBD1
CDR3aa: CASSPWTGVNSPLHF
CDR3nt: TGTGCCAGCAGCCCCTGGACAGGGGTAAATTCACCCCTCCACTTT

v_gene: TRBV7-7
abundance: once
j_gene: TRBJ2-1
d_gene: TRBD2
CDR3aa: CASSLREGNEQFF
CDR3nt: TGTGCTAGCAGCTTACGGGAGGGGAATGAGCAGTTCTTC

v_gene: TRBV10-3
abundance: many
j_gene: TRBJ2-5
d_gene: TRBD2
CDR3aa: CAISEGTSGIQETQYF
CDR3nt: TGTGCCATCAGTGAGGGTACTAGCGGGATACAAGAGACCCAGTACTTC

v_gene: TRBV7-9
abundance: few
j_gene: TRBJ1-5
d_gene: TRBD1
CDR3aa: CASSLATGNQPQHF
CDR3nt: TGTGCCAGCAGCTTAGCGACAGGGAATCAGCCCCAGCATTTT

v_gene: TRBV7-3
abundance: -
j_gene: TRBJ2-1
d_gene: -
CDR3aa: CASSLQPLRVHEQFF
CDR3nt: TGTGCCAGCAGCCTCCAGCCCCTCAGGGTTCATGAGCAGTTCTTC

v_gene: TRBV2
abundance: -
j_gene: TRBJ1-1
d_gene: TRBD1
CDR3aa: CASSDDKETGGTEAFF
CDR3nt: TGTGCCAGCAGTGACGATAAAGAAACAGGGGGCACTGAAGCTTTCTTT

v_gene: TRBV11-3
abundance: -
j_gene: TRBJ2-2
d_gene: -
CDR3aa: CASSPRTGELFF
CDR3nt: TGTGCCAGCAGCCCCCGCACCGGGGAGCTGTTTTTT

v_gene: TRBV5-1
abundance: -
j_gene: TRBJ2-7
d_gene: -
CDR3aa: CASSSTGDPYEQYF
CDR3nt: TGCGCCAGCAGCTCGACAGGAGACCCCTACGAGCAGTACTTC

v_gene: TRBV7-8
abundance: -
j_gene: TRBJ1-4
d_gene: -
CDR3aa: CASSSRRANEKLFF
CDR3nt: TGTGCCAGCAGCTCACGTCGGGCTAATGAAAAACTGTTTTTT

v_gene: TRBV7-6
abundance: -
j_gene: TRBJ2-3
d_gene: TRBD2
CDR3aa: CASSLLLAGSTDTQYF
CDR3nt: TGTGCCAGCAGCTTGTTACTAGCGGGGAGCACAGATACGCAGTATTTT

v_gene: TRBV7-8
abundance: -
j_gene: TRBJ2-1
d_gene: -
CDR3aa: CASSSRGASSSYNEQFF
CDR3nt: TGTGCCAGCAGTTCCCGGGGTGCGTCGAGCTCCTACAATGAGCAGTTCTTC

v_gene: TRBV5-5
abundance: -
j_gene: TRBJ2-7
d_gene: -
CDR3aa: CASSLALFWTPNSF
CDR3nt: TGTGCCAGCAGCTTGGCGTTGTTCTGGACTCCTAATTCCTTC

v_gene: TRBV5-8
abundance: -
j_gene: TRBJ1-6
d_gene: -
CDR3aa: CASSLAVSATPYNSPLHF
CDR3nt: TGTGCCAGCAGCTTGGCCGTCTCTGCGACACCCTATAATTCACCCCTCCACTTT

v_gene: TRBV7-2
abundance: -
j_gene: TRBJ2-7
d_gene: -
CDR3aa: CASSLAGAWEQYF
CDR3nt: TGTGCCAGCAGCTTAGCAGGGGCATGGGAGCAGTACTTC

v_gene: TRBV7-9
abundance: few
j_gene: TRBJ1-3
d_gene: -
CDR3aa: CASSLNTQVSGNTIYF
CDR3nt: TGTGCCAGCAGCCTAAATACACAGGTCTCTGGAAACACCATATATTTT

v_gene: TRBV2
abundance: once
j_gene: TRBJ2-3
d_gene: TRBD2
CDR3aa: CASPAPLAGTDTQYF
CDR3nt: TGTGCCAGCCCGGCACCACTAGCGGGAACAGATACGCAGTATTTT

v_gene: TRBV9
abundance: -
j_gene: TRBJ2-1
d_gene: -
CDR3aa: CASSERDYNEQFF
CDR3nt: TGTGCCAGCAGCGAGAGGGACTACAATGAGCAGTTCTTC

v_gene: TRBV29-1
abundance: -
j_gene: TRBJ1-4
d_gene: TRBD1
CDR3aa: CSSCPIGQEDAGEKLFF
CDR3nt: TGCAGCTCTTGCCCAATCGGACAGGAAGACGCCGGGGAAAAACTGTTTTTT

v_gene: TRBV18
abundance: few
j_gene: TRBJ1-1
d_gene: -
CDR3aa: CASFLAGVAEAFF
CDR3nt: TGTGCCAGCTTCTTGGCAGGGGTAGCTGAAGCTTTCTTT

v_gene: TRBV19
abundance: -
j_gene: TRBJ2-3
d_gene: TRBD2
CDR3aa: CASSRKRRGAGTDTQYF
CDR3nt: TGTGCCAGTAGTAGAAAGAGGCGGGGGGCAGGCACAGATACGCAGTATTTT

v_gene: TRBV6-6
abundance: -
j_gene: TRBJ2-5
d_gene: -
CDR3aa: CASRPVDRDQETQYF
CDR3nt: TGTGCCAGCAGGCCCGTAGACAGAGACCAAGAGACCCAGTACTTC

v_gene: TRBV7-9
abundance: -
j_gene: TRBJ2-7
d_gene: TRBD1
CDR3aa: CSSSPRDRLSYEQYF
CDR3nt: TGTTCCAGCAGCCCCAGGGACAGACTCTCCTACGAGCAGTACTTC

v_gene: TRBV5-8
abundance: -
j_gene: TRBJ1-1
d_gene: -
CDR3aa: CASSLATEVNTEAFF
CDR3nt: TGTGCCAGCAGCTTGGCGACAGAGGTTAACACTGAAGCTTTCTTT

v_gene: TRBV5-8
abundance: -
j_gene: TRBJ2-5
d_gene: TRBD2
CDR3aa: CASSLARLAGGQETQYF
CDR3nt: TGTGCCAGCAGCTTGGCGAGGCTAGCGGGGGGTCAAGAGACCCAGTACTTC

v_gene: TRBV7-2
abundance: -
j_gene: TRBJ1-2
d_gene: -
CDR3aa: CASNPSGNDGYTF
CDR3nt: TGTGCCAGCAACCCATCAGGGAATGATGGCTACACCTTC

v_gene: TRBV9
abundance: -
j_gene: TRBJ2-3
d_gene: TRBD2
CDR3aa: CASSVVAGTTDTQYF
CDR3nt: TGTGCCAGCAGCGTAGTAGCGGGAACTACAGATACGCAGTATTTT

v_gene: TRBV28
abundance: -
j_gene: TRBJ1-1
d_gene: -
CDR3aa: CASSFRFTEAFF
CDR3nt: TGTGCCAGCAGTTTTCGTTTCACTGAAGCTTTCTTT

v_gene: TRBV13
abundance: -
j_gene: TRBJ2-1
d_gene: -
CDR3aa: CASHTGDGSSYNEQFF
CDR3nt: TGTGCCAGCCATACGGGAGACGGGAGCTCCTACAATGAGCAGTTCTTC

v_gene: TRBV4-3
abundance: -
j_gene: TRBJ1-1
d_gene: TRBD1
CDR3aa: CASSQRQGANWLNTEAFF
CDR3nt: TGCGCCAGCAGCCAAAGACAGGGGGCGAATTGGTTGAACACTGAAGCTTTCTTT

v_gene: TRBV7-2
abundance: -
j_gene: TRBJ2-7
d_gene: -
CDR3aa: CASSLGGQAYEQYF
CDR3nt: TGTGCCAGCAGCTTAGGAGGGCAAGCGTACGAGCAGTACTTC

v_gene: TRBV6-5
abundance: -
j_gene: TRBJ2-7
d_gene: -
CDR3aa: CASSPDRRRQYF
CDR3nt: TGTGCCAGCAGCCCCGACAGGCGTAGGCAGTACTTC

v_gene: TRBV18
abundance: -
j_gene: TRBJ2-1
d_gene: -
CDR3aa: CASSQAANYEQFF
CDR3nt: TGTGCCAGCTCGCAAGCGGCGAACTATGAGCAGTTCTTC

v_gene: TRBV7-3
abundance: -
j_gene: TRBJ2-6
d_gene: TRBD1
CDR3aa: CASSLGLDRGSGANVLTF
CDR3nt: TGTGCCAGCAGCTTAGGGTTGGACAGGGGCTCCGGGGCCAACGTCCTGACTTTC